This T cell receptor (beta chain) was identified during a study of T cell changes during pregnancy in multiple sclerosis. The CDR3 totals 16 residues. The germline V gene has CDR1 SGDLS and CDR2 YYNGEE. V lost 3 bases to trimming and J lost 0 bases, with 10 bases between them. TCRdb's copy holds only in-frame clones and misses some; the assay was immunoSEQ multiplex PCR. This sample yields roughly 14,000 clones, of which around 83% are seen a single time; 15% to 20% belongs to the top ten. V gene TRBV9 combines with J gene TRBJ2-6; no firm D call. The TCR originated in a female donor in good health, enrolled as a control in a pregnancy study. The sample here was CD8+ T cells from peripheral blood mononuclear cells, taken after pregnancy. The CDR3 loop is CASSAPTGSGANVLTF. The CDR3 DNA reads TGTGCCAGCAGCGCTCCCACTGGCTCTGGGGCCAACGTCCTGACTTTC.